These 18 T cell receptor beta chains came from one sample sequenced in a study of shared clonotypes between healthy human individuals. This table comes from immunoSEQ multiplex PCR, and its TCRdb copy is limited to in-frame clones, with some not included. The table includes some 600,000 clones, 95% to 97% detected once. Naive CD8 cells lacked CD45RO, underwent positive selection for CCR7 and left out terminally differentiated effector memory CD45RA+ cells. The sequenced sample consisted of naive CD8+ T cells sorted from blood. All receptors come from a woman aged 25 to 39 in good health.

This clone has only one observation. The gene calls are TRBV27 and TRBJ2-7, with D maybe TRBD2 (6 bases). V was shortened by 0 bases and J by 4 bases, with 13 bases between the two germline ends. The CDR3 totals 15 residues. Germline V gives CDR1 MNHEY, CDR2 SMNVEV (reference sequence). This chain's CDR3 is CASSLSTGGLYEQYF. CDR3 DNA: TGTGCCAGCAGTTTATCGACTGGAGGGCTGTACGAGCAGTACTTC.

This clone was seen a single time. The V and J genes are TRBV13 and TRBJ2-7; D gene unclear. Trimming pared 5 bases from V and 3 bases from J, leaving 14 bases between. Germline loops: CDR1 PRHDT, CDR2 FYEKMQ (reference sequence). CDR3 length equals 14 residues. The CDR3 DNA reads TGTGCCAGCAGCCGTCTCAACACGGGCTACGAGCAGTACTTC. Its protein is CASSRLNTGYEQYF. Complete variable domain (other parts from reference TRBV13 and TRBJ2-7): AAGVIQSPRHLIKEKRETATLKCYPIPRHDTVYWYQQGPGQDPQFLISFYEKMQSDKGSIPDRFSAQQFSDYHSELNMSSLELGDSALYFCASSRLNTGYEQYFGPGTRLTVT.

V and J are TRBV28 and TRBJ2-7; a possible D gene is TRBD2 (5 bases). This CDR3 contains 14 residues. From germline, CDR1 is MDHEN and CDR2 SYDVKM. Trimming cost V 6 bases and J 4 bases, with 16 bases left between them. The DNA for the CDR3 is TGTGCCAGCAGACCCTTAGAGGGCCGATACGAGCAGTACTTC. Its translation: CASRPLEGRYEQYF.

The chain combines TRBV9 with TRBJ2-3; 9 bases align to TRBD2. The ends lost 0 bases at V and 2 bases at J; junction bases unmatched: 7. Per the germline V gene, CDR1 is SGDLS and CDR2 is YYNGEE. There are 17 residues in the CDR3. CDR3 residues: CASSVAIVAGATDTQYF. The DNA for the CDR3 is TGTGCCAGCAGCGTAGCTATAGTAGCGGGGGCCACAGATACGCAGTATTTT. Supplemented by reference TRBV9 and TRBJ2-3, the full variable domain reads DSGVTQTPKHLITATGQRVTLRCSPRSGDLSVYWYQQSLDQGLQFLIQYYNGEERAKGNILERFSAQQFPDLHSELNLSSLELGDSALYFCASSVAIVAGATDTQYFGPGTRLTVL.

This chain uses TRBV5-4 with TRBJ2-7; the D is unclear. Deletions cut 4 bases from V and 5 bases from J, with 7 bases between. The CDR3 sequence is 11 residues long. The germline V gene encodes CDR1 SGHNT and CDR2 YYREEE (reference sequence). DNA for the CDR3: TGTGCCAGCAGCGATATCCACGAGCAGTACTTC. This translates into CASSDIHEQYF.

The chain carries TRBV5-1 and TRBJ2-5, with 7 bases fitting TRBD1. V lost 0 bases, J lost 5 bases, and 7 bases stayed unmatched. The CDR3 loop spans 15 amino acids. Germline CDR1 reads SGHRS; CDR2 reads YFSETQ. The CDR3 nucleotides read TGCGCCAGCAGCTTGGAAGGGGGCGCAGGGGAGACCCAGTACTTC. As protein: CASSLEGGAGETQYF.

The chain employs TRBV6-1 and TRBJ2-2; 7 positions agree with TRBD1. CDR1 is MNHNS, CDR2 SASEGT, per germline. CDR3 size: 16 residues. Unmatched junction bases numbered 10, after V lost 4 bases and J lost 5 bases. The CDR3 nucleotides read TGTGCCAGCAGTGGTTCCGGGACAGATATTACCGGGGAGCTGTTTTTT. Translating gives CASSGSGTDITGELFF.

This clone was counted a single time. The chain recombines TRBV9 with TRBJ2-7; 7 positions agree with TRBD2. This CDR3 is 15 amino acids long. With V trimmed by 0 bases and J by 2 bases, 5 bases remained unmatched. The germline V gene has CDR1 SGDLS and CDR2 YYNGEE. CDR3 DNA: TGTGCCAGCAGCGTAGGGCTAGCGGCGACCTACGAGCAGTACTTC. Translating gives CASSVGLAATYEQYF. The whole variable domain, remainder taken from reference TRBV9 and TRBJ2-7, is DSGVTQTPKHLITATGQRVTLRCSPRSGDLSVYWYQQSLDQGLQFLIQYYNGEERAKGNILERFSAQQFPDLHSELNLSSLELGDSALYFCASSVGLAATYEQYFGPGTRLTVT.

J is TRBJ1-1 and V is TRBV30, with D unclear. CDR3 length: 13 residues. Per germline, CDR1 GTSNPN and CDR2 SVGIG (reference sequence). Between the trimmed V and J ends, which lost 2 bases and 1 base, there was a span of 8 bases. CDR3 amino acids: CAWSLNRNTEAFF. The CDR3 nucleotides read TGTGCCTGGAGTCTGAACAGGAACACTGAAGCTTTCTTT. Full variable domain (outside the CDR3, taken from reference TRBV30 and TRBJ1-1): SQTIHQWPATLVQPVGSPLSLECTVEGTSNPNLYWYRQAAGRGLQLLFYSVGIGQISSEVPQNLSASRPQDRQFILSSKKLLLSDSGFYLCAWSLNRNTEAFFGQGTRLTVV.

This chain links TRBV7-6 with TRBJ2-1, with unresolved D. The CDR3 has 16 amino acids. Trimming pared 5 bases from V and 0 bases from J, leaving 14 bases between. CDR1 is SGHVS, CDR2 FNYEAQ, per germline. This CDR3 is CASSATGRSSYNEQFF. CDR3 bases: TGTGCCAGCAGCGCCACGGGTCGCAGCTCCTACAATGAGCAGTTCTTC.

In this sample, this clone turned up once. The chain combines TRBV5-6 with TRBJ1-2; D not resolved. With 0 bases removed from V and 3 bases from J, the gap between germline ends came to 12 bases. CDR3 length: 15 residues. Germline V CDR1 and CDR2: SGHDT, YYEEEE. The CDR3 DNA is TGTGCCAGCAGCTTGGGTGGCAATTGGGACTATGGCTACACCTTC. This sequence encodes CASSLGGNWDYGYTF.

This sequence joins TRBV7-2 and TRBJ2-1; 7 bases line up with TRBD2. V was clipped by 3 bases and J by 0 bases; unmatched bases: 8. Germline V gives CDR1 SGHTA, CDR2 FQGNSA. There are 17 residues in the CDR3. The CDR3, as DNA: TGTGCCAGCAGCTTGCATCTAGCGGCCTACTCCTACAATGAGCAGTTCTTC. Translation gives CASSLHLAAYSYNEQFF.

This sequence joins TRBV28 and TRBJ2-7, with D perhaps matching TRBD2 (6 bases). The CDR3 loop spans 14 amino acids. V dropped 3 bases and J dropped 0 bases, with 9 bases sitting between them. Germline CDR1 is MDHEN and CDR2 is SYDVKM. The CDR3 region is CASSFRENSYEQYF. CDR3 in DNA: TGTGCCAGCAGTTTCCGGGAGAACTCCTACGAGCAGTACTTC.

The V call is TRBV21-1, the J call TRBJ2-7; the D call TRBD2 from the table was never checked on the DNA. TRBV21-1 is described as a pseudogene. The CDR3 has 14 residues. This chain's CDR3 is CASSWGGDSYEQYF. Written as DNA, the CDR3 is TGTGCCAGCAGCTGGGGGGGAGACTCCTACGAGCAGTACTTC.

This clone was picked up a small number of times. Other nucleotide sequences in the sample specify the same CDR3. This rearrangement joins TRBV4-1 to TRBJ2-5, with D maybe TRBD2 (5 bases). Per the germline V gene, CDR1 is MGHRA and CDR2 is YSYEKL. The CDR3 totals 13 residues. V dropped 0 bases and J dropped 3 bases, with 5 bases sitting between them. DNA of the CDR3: TGCGCCAGCAGCCAAGATAGCGAAGAGACCCAGTACTTC. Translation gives CASSQDSEETQYF.

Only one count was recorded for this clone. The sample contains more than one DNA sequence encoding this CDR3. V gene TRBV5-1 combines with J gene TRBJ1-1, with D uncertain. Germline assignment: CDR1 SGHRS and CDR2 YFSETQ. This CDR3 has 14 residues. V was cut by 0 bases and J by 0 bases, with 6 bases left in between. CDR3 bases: TGCGCCAGCAGCTTGGAACAGTTGAACACTGAAGCTTTCTTT. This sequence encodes CASSLEQLNTEAFF. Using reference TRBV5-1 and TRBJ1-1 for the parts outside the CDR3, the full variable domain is KAGVTQTPRYLIKTRGQQVTLSCSPISGHRSVSWYQQTPGQGLQFLFEYFSETQRNKGNFPGRFSGRQFSNSRSEMNVSTLELGDSALYLCASSLEQLNTEAFFGQGTRLTVV.

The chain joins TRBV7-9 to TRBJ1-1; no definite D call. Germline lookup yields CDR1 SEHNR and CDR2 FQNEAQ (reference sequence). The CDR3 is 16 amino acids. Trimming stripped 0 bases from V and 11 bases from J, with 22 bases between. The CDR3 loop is CASSLAHLSPPVWAFF. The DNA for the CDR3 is TGTGCCAGCAGCTTAGCGCACTTATCCCCCCCTGTTTGGGCTTTCTTT.

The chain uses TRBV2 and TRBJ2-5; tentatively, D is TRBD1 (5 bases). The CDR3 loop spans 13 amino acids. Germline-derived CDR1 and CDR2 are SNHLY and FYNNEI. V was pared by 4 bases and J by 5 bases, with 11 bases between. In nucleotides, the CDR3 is TGTGCCAGCAGTGGCAGGGATGGGGAGACCCAGTACTTC. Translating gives CASSGRDGETQYF. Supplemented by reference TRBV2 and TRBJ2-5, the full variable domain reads EPEVTQTPSHQVTQMGQEVILRCVPISNHLYFYWYRQILGQKVEFLVSFYNNEISEKSEIFDDQFSVERPDGSNFTLKIRSTKLEDSAMYFCASSGRDGETQYFGPGTRLLVL.